This entry lists 32 T cell receptor beta chains sequenced from one sample in a study of cytomegalovirus exposure and HLA in healthy donors. The protocol was immunoSEQ multiplex PCR, while the TCRdb copy is restricted to in-frame clones and leaves out a portion. The sample gives some 130,000 clones, 80% to 90% of which show up once; 1.2% is in the top ten. The sequenced sample was PBMCs. These TCRs come from a young woman in good health and CMV-seronegative.

This clone has a single count. V is TRBV6-6 and J is TRBJ2-3, with D perhaps TRBD1 (5 bases). The CDR3 covers 15 residues. Germline assignment: CDR1 MNHNY and CDR2 SVGAGI (reference sequence). The V end lost 5 bases, the J end lost 1 base, and 13 bases lay between the germline ends. In DNA, the CDR3 is TGTGCCAGCAGTACCCTGACAGCCCGCACAGATACGCAGTATTTT. This translates into CASSTLTARTDTQYF.

The J gene is TRBJ1-6, the V gene TRBV11-2; possible D gene TRBD1, 6 bases. The CDR3 has 13 residues. Trimming removed 5 bases at V and 7 bases at J, with 9 bases between. CDR1 and CDR2 from the germline V gene are SGHAT and FQNNGV. Here the CDR3 reads CASSPDRNSPLHF. The DNA of the CDR3 is TGTGCCAGCAGCCCGGACAGAAATTCACCCCTCCACTTT.

V usage is TRBV7-3 and J usage is TRBJ2-2; 7 nucleotides agree with TRBD2. J lost 4 bases, V lost 3 bases, and 8 bases had no gene match. Germline CDR1 and CDR2: SGHTA and FQGTGA. There are 16 residues in the CDR3. The CDR3 loop reads CASSFTSGVRTGELFF. CDR3 bases: TGTGCCAGCAGCTTTACGAGCGGGGTTCGCACCGGGGAGCTGTTTTTT.

This chain connects TRBV7-8 to TRBJ2-7; weak D call: TRBD1 (5 bases). Germline loops: CDR1 SGHVS, CDR2 FQNEAQ. The CDR3 length is 16 residues. V was pared by 5 bases and J by 3 bases, with 20 bases between. The CDR3, as DNA: TGTGCCAGCAGCCGTAACAGGACAATAGGTGTCTACGAGCAGTACTTC. This gives the protein CASSRNRTIGVYEQYF.

The V and J genes are TRBV4-2 and TRBJ2-5, with 12 bases fitting TRBD2. Germline values: CDR1 LGHNA, CDR2 YNFKEQ. The CDR3 spans 16 residues. Unmatched junction bases numbered 4, after V lost 0 bases and J lost 5 bases. The CDR3 sequence is CASSQDLAGGLETQYF. The CDR3 coding sequence is TGTGCCAGCAGCCAAGACCTAGCGGGGGGGCTGGAGACCCAGTACTTC.

The chain recombines TRBV7-8 with TRBJ2-7, with D perhaps matching TRBD2 (6 bases). The V and J ends lost 3 bases and 0 bases respectively, with 12 bases between them. The CDR3 runs to 15 residues. CDR1 and CDR2 from the germline V gene are SGHVS and FQNEAQ. The CDR3 nucleotides are TGTGCCAGCAGCTTTGATGCGGGAAGCTCCTACGAGCAGTACTTC. This codes for CASSFDAGSSYEQYF.

Only one count was recorded for this clone. V is TRBV2 and J is TRBJ1-3; D ambiguous. The CDR3 has 14 amino acids. The V end lost 9 bases, the J end lost 0 bases, and 12 bases lay between the germline ends. Germline assignment: CDR1 SNHLY and CDR2 FYNNEI. As DNA, the CDR3 is TGTGCCAGTGGTGCGGCGTCCTCTGGAAACACCATATATTTT. This translates into CASGAASSGNTIYF.

The sample holds a few counts of this clone. The chain combines TRBV7-3 with TRBJ1-6, with 10 bases aligning to TRBD1. In germline, CDR1 is SGHTA, CDR2 FQGTGA. This CDR3 contains 16 residues. J lost 7 bases, V lost 3 bases, and 6 bases had no gene match. The CDR3 DNA sequence: TGTGCCAGCAGCTTGCCCAGGGGACAGGGGAATTCACCCCTCCACTTT. Translating it yields CASSLPRGQGNSPLHF.

This clone was counted only a few times. This chain links TRBV10-1 with TRBJ2-7, with a possible D match to TRBD1 (5 bases). The CDR3 runs 14 residues. Germline V gives CDR1 WNHNN, CDR2 SYGVQD (reference sequence). V lost 5 bases and J lost 0, with 11 bases in between. CDR3 nucleotides: TGCGCCAGCAGTACGACAGTCAACTCCTACGAGCAGTACTTC. Amino acid sequence: CASSTTVNSYEQYF.

This clone was counted between two and nine times. The gene calls are TRBV5-1 and TRBJ1-2, with D perhaps TRBD1 (5 bases). The CDR3 sequence is 14 residues long. V lost 1 base and J lost 7, with 14 bases in between. Germline V gene data show CDR1 as SGHRS and CDR2 as YFSETQ. The CDR3 loop is CASSLFGGEGGYTF. The CDR3 DNA reads as TGCGCCAGCAGCTTGTTCGGGGGGGAAGGTGGCTACACCTTC.

The chain uses TRBV2 and TRBJ1-4; no reliable D call. CDR3 length: 13 residues. V dropped 4 bases and J dropped 9 bases, with 12 bases sitting between them. Germline V gene sequence: CDR1 SNHLY, CDR2 FYNNEI. The CDR3 here is CASSGEWEKKLFF. CDR3 in DNA: TGTGCCAGCAGTGGAGAATGGGAGAAAAAACTGTTTTTT. Drawing the rest from reference TRBV2 and TRBJ1-4, the complete variable domain is EPEVTQTPSHQVTQMGQEVILRCVPISNHLYFYWYRQILGQKVEFLVSFYNNEISEKSEIFDDQFSVERPDGSNFTLKIRSTKLEDSAMYFCASSGEWEKKLFFGSGTQLSVL.

This chain uses TRBV5-1 with TRBJ1-1; 9 positions match TRBD1. V gave up 0 bases and J gave up 4 bases; unmatched junction bases: 4. CDR3 length: 15 amino acids. Germline assignment: CDR1 SGHRS and CDR2 YFSETQ. The CDR3 sequence: CASSLGTGEGTEAFF. CDR3 in DNA: TGCGCCAGCAGCTTGGGGACAGGGGAAGGCACTGAAGCTTTCTTT.

The chain carries TRBV9 and TRBJ2-4; no firm D call. The CDR3 contains 15 residues. Germline V gene data show CDR1 as SGDLS and CDR2 as YYNGEE. Trimming cost V 2 bases and J 0 bases, with 9 bases left between them. The CDR3 region is CASSVGESAKNIQYF. The CDR3 region has the DNA TGTGCCAGCAGCGTTGGAGAATCAGCCAAAAACATTCAGTACTTC.

This chain connects TRBV11-2 to TRBJ2-7; TRBD1 matches at 9 bases. Germline V gene lookup returns CDR1 SGHAT and CDR2 FQNNGV. There are 15 residues in the CDR3. Trimming at V came to 5 bases and at J to 5 bases, leaving 10 bases not matched to a gene. CDR3 loop: CASSPPGQGQHEQYF. In DNA form, the CDR3 reads TGTGCCAGCAGCCCTCCGGGACAGGGTCAGCACGAGCAGTACTTC.

The genes are TRBV5-1 and TRBJ2-3; 10 nucleotides agree with TRBD2. The CDR3 sequence is 15 residues long. Germline loops: CDR1 SGHRS, CDR2 YFSETQ. J lost 6 bases, V lost 4 bases, and 8 bases had no gene match. The CDR3 DNA sequence: TGCGCCAGCAGCGCGGAGCGGGGGGGCCGCGATACGCAGTATTTT. As protein: CASSAERGGRDTQYF.

The chain employs TRBV6-5 and TRBJ1-5; D gene unclear. Per germline, CDR1 MNHEY and CDR2 SVGAGI. The CDR3 sequence is 13 residues long. V was clipped by 3 bases and J by 4 bases, with 7 bases between them. CDR3 coding DNA: TGTGCCAGCAGTTATTCACATAATCAGCCCCAGCATTTT. It codes for CASSYSHNQPQHF.

The chain combines TRBV29-1 with TRBJ2-3; TRBD2 is a possible D gene (6 bases). V gave up 2 bases and J gave up 1 base, with 13 bases separating them. Germline assignment: CDR1 SQVTM and CDR2 ANQGSEA. There are 15 residues in the CDR3. The chain's CDR3 is CSVERGGARTDTQYF. The CDR3 coding sequence is TGCAGCGTTGAACGCGGCGGGGCCCGCACAGATACGCAGTATTTT.

The rearrangement joins TRBV9 to TRBJ1-5, with D tentatively TRBD1 (6 bases). CDR1 and CDR2 from the germline V gene are SGDLS and YYNGEE. V was clipped by 0 bases and J by 4 bases, with 11 bases between them. The CDR3 has 15 amino acids. CDR3 in amino acids: CASSVGGQLNQPQHF. CDR3 sequence (DNA): TGTGCCAGCAGCGTAGGTGGACAGCTTAATCAGCCCCAGCATTTT.

The chain recombines TRBV5-8 with TRBJ1-5; no definite D call. This CDR3 contains 13 residues. V was shortened by 0 bases and J by 5 bases, with 6 bases between the two germline ends. Germline CDR1 reads SGHTS; CDR2 reads YDEGEE. In nucleotides, the CDR3 is TGTGCCAGCAGCTTGGTAGAGTATCAGCCCCAGCATTTT. Protein product: CASSLVEYQPQHF.

This clone appeared once. The chain carries TRBV6-1 and TRBJ2-6; D is perhaps TRBD1 (6 bases). Trimming left V 6 bases short and J 2 bases short, with 11 bases between. Germline CDR1 MNHNS, CDR2 SASEGT. This CDR3 has 15 residues. Here the CDR3 reads CASRGGAAGANVLTF. The DNA of the CDR3 is TGTGCCAGCAGAGGGGGAGCGGCTGGGGCCAACGTCCTGACTTTC.

J is TRBJ1-1 and V is TRBV19; D is unclear. The CDR3 contains 12 residues. The V and J ends lost 5 bases and 4 bases respectively, with 8 bases between them. CDR1 is LNHDA and CDR2 is SQIVND in the germline V gene (reference sequence). The CDR3 spells CASSRGSTEAFF. Here the CDR3 DNA reads TGTGCCAGTAGTCGAGGGAGCACTGAAGCTTTCTTT.

The chain carries TRBV2 and TRBJ2-7; D not certain. There are 12 residues in the CDR3. Germline CDR1 is SNHLY and CDR2 is FYNNEI. V was clipped by 2 bases and J by 5 bases, with 7 bases between them. This CDR3 reads CASSELRNEQYF. CDR3 DNA sequence: TGTGCCAGCAGTGAACTCAGGAACGAGCAGTACTTC.

The chain employs TRBV7-9 and TRBJ2-7; TRBD1 agrees at 8 bases. From germline, CDR1 is SEHNR and CDR2 FQNEAQ (reference sequence). This CDR3 is built from 15 residues. J was trimmed by 1 base and V by 5 bases; bases with no gene match: 7. CDR3 coding DNA: TGTGCCAGCAGCCCGAGCCGGGACAGGTCCTACGAGCAGTACTTC. Amino acid sequence: CASSPSRDRSYEQYF.

Only one count was recorded for this clone. The V and J genes are TRBV6-5 and TRBJ2-7, with D possibly TRBD2 on 6 matching bases. This CDR3 region has 13 residues. Germline V CDR1 and CDR2: MNHEY, SVGAGI. With 7 bases removed from V and 2 bases from J, the gap between germline ends came to 12 bases. The CDR3 region is CASTPRGTYEQYF. As DNA, the CDR3 is TGTGCCAGCACCCCTCGGGGGACCTACGAGCAGTACTTC.

The V gene is TRBV19, the J gene TRBJ1-1; D gene uncertain. Deletions cut 7 bases from V and 2 bases from J, with 17 bases between. CDR3 length: 15 residues. Germline V gene lookup returns CDR1 LNHDA and CDR2 SQIVND (reference sequence). CDR3 residues: CASNYRGRYNTEAFF. The CDR3 DNA reads TGTGCCAGTAATTATCGCGGCAGATATAACACTGAAGCTTTCTTT.

This chain connects TRBV7-9 to TRBJ1-1, with 11 bases identical to TRBD1. V lost 3 bases and J lost 10; bases outside the gene matches: 10. The CDR3 spans 15 residues. CDR1 is SEHNR, CDR2 FQNEAQ, per germline (reference sequence). CDR3 amino acids: CASSFWTGGVWLAFF. CDR3 in DNA: TGTGCCAGCAGCTTCTGGACAGGGGGCGTATGGTTAGCTTTCTTT.

The chain combines TRBV7-2 with TRBJ1-1; no firm D call. Trimming removed 2 bases from V and 9 bases from J, with 16 bases in between. The CDR3 runs 14 residues. The germline gives CDR1 SGHTA, CDR2 FQGNSA. The chain's CDR3 is CASSLKALETKAFF. CDR3 coding DNA: TGTGCCAGCAGCTTAAAGGCACTGGAAACTAAAGCTTTCTTT.

This chain connects TRBV2 to TRBJ1-3; 8 nucleotides agree with TRBD1. The V gene's germline CDR1 is SNHLY and CDR2 FYNNEI. The CDR3 has 15 residues. The ends lost 1 base at V and 5 bases at J; junction bases unmatched: 4. The CDR3 DNA follows: TGTGCCAGCAGTGAAGGTCAGGGGGCTCGAAACACCATATATTTT. Translating it yields CASSEGQGARNTIYF.

This chain uses TRBV2 with TRBJ2-1; perhaps TRBD2 as D (6 bases). V lost 1 base, J lost 3 bases, and 10 bases lay in between. The CDR3 has 15 residues. Germline assignment: CDR1 SNHLY and CDR2 FYNNEI. The chain's CDR3 is CASSEESGDYNEQFF. CDR3 nucleotides: TGTGCCAGCAGTGAAGAGTCGGGGGACTACAATGAGCAGTTCTTC.

The chain is built from TRBV5-1 and TRBJ1-2; 10 bases fit TRBD1. Germline CDR1 is SGHRS and CDR2 is YFSETQ. Trimming took 5 bases from V and 5 from J; bases not matched to a gene: 9. The CDR3 spans 15 residues. This CDR3 reads CASRQYRDRGYGYTF. For the CDR3, the DNA is TGCGCCAGCAGGCAATACCGGGACAGGGGATATGGCTACACCTTC.

The chain carries TRBV5-1 and TRBJ2-6; weak D call: TRBD1 (6 bases). Trimming took 4 bases from V and 2 from J, leaving 16 bases between them. Germline-derived CDR1 and CDR2 are SGHRS and YFSETQ. The CDR3 runs 17 residues. The CDR3 sequence is CASSRATGSPGANVLTF. The CDR3 nucleotides are TGCGCCAGCAGCCGGGCCACAGGGTCCCCTGGGGCCAACGTCCTGACTTTC.

J is TRBJ2-3 and V is TRBV18, with 7 bases aligning to TRBD1. Germline V gives CDR1 KGHSH, CDR2 LQKENI. Trimming took 2 bases from V and 5 from J; bases not matched to a gene: 1. The CDR3 consists of 13 residues. In DNA, the CDR3 is TGTGCCAGCTCACCAAACAGGGGAGATACGCAGTATTTT. It yields the protein CASSPNRGDTQYF. Full variable domain (rest looked up from reference TRBV18 and TRBJ2-3): NAGVMQNPRHLVRRRGQEARLRCSPMKGHSHVYWYRQLPEEGLKFMVYLQKENIIDESGMPKERFSAEFPKEGPSILRIQQVVRGDSAAYFCASSPNRGDTQYFGPGTRLTVL.